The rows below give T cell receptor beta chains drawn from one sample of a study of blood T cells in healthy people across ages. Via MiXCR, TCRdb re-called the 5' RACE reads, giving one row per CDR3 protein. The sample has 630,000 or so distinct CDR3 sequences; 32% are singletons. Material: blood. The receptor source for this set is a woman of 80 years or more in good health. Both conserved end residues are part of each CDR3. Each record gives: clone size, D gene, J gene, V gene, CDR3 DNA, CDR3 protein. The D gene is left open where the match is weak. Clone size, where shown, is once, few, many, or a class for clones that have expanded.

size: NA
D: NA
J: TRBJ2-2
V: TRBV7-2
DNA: TGTGCCAGCAGCTTGTGGGGGCTGAACACCGGGGAGCTGTTTTTT
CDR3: CASSLWGLNTGELFF

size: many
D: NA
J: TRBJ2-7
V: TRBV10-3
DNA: TGTGCCATCAGTGGAATGGGGCCACCCTACGAGCAGTACTTC
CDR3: CAISGMGPPYEQYF

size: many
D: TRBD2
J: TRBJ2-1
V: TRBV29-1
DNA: TGCAGCGTAGAACTAGCGGGGGCCTACAATGAGCAGTTCTTC
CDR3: CSVELAGAYNEQFF

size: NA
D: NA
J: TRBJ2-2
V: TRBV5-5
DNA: TGTGCCAGCAGCTTCGACAGGCTGGCCGGCACCGGGGAGCTGTTTTTT
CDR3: CASSFDRLAGTGELFF

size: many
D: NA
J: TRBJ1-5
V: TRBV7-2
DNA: TGTGCCAGCAGCTTAAGGCAGGGTGGCAATCAGCCCCAGCATTTT
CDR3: CASSLRQGGNQPQHF

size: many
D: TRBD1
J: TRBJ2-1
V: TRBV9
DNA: TGTGCCAGCAGCCCAGGACAGGGATTTGGGTACAATGAGCAGTTCTTC
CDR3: CASSPGQGFGYNEQFF

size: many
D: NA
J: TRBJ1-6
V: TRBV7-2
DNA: TGTGCCAGCAGCTTAGAGGGTCAGGGTAGCGCACCCCTCCACTTT
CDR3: CASSLEGQGSAPLHF

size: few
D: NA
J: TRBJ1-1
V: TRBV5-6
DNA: TGTGCCAGCCAGAACCAGGGGTTTCAGAACACTGAAGCTTTCTTT
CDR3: CASQNQGFQNTEAFF

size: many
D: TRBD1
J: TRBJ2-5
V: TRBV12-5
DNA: TGTGCTAGTGCCACGGACAGGGGGTCATCAGAGACCCAGTACTTC
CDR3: CASATDRGSSETQYF

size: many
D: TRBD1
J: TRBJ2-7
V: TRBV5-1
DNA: TGCGCCAGCAGCTTGGGGGATTGGACAGGGGCCAACGAGCAGTACTTC
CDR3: CASSLGDWTGANEQYF

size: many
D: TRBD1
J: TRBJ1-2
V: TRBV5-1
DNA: TGCGCCAGCAGCTTCTCATCGGGACAGGGGGTATCTAACTATGGCTACACCTTC
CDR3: CASSFSSGQGVSNYGYTF

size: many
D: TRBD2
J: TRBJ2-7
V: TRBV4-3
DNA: TGCGCCAGCAGCCAAGATCGGGGGGCCTACGAGCAGTACTTC
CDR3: CASSQDRGAYEQYF

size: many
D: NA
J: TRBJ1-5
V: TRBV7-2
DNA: TGTGCCAGCAGCTTAGCGGGCGGGCAGGGCAATCAGCCCCAGCATTTT
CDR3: CASSLAGGQGNQPQHF

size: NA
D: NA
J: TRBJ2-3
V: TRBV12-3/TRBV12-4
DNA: TGTGCCAGCAGTGTAATCGCAGATACGCAGTATTTT
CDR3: CASSVIADTQYF

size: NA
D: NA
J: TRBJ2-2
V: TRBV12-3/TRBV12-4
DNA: TGTGCCAGCAGGAATACAGGGAGAGGCACCGGGGAGCTGTTTTTT
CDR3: CASRNTGRGTGELFF

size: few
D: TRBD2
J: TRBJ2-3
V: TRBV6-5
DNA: TGTGCCAGCAGTTACTTGGGACTAGCGGCAGATACGCAGTATTTT
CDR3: CASSYLGLAADTQYF

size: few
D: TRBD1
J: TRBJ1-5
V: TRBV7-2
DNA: TGTGCCAGCAGCTCACAGGGGGGGGATCAGCCCCAGCATTTT
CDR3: CASSSQGGDQPQHF

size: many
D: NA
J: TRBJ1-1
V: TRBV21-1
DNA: TGTGCCAGCAGCAACGACCGGGACAGGGGTAACTCTGAAGCTTTCTTT
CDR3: CASSNDRDRGNSEAFF

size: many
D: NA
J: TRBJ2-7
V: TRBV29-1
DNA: TGCAGCGTTGGTGCAGCCTCCTACGAGCAGTACTTC
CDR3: CSVGAASYEQYF